A single count supports the clone carrying this T cell receptor (beta chain). What it binds is not known. Per the germline V gene, CDR1 is SGHDN and CDR2 is FVKESK. This CDR3 comprises 12 residues. Trimming removed 4 bases at V and 4 bases at J, with 7 bases between. The data originate from a study of cytomegalovirus exposure and HLA in healthy donors. Study observations and caveats: It was confirmed in vitro that a few of the CMV-associated chains were specific for CMV antigens. A later analysis linked a missense variant in DCLRE1C to the trimming of TCR beta V and J genes. Data from an earlier analysis indicated that most TCR beta V segments were productive either about 90% or about 30% of the time.

The primer mix had 60 Vbeta and 13 Jbeta primers. Profiling relied on immunoSEQ multiplex PCR, and the TCRdb table lists in-frame clones only, not all of them. Among around 140,000 clones listed, roughly 82% were seen once. The clonotype originates from a male donor in good health and CMV-seropositive. V is TRBV14 and J is TRBJ1-2, with a weak D call TRBD1 (5 bases). Material for sequencing was PBMCs. The CDR3 loop reads CASSLGGYGYTF. For the CDR3, the DNA is TGTGCCAGCAGCCTCGGGGGCTATGGCTACACCTTC.